The 17 T cell receptor beta chains below all came from one sample that was sequenced in a study of blood T cell repertoires in COVID-19. TCRdb's copy holds only in-frame clones and misses some; the assay was immunoSEQ multiplex PCR. The sample includes approximately 140,000 clones, approximately 88% of them seen just once. The material sequenced was peripheral blood. The receptors were sampled from a man in his 70s with acute or convalescent COVID-19.

The rearrangement joins TRBV15 to TRBJ2-6; D is undetermined. Trimming pared 1 base from V and 4 bases from J, leaving 14 bases between. From germline, CDR1 is LNHNV and CDR2 YYDKDF (reference sequence). This CDR3 contains 17 residues. DNA of the CDR3: TGTGCCACCAGCAGAGTCCCGGGTCCTTCCGGGGCCAACGTCCTGACTTTC. It specifies CATSRVPGPSGANVLTF.

V usage is TRBV12-5 and J usage is TRBJ2-3; maybe TRBD2 (6 bases). The V end was cut by 7 bases, the J end by 1 base, with 21 bases between. Germline loops: CDR1 LGHNT, CDR2 FRNRAP. The CDR3 consists of 17 residues. CDR3 protein: CASDGGRTEFRTDTQYF. CDR3 sequence (DNA): TGTGCTAGTGATGGGGGGAGAACGGAATTCCGCACAGATACGCAGTATTTT.

This clone was seen a single time. The V and J genes are TRBV5-1 and TRBJ2-7; D uncertain. The V gene lost 3 bases and the J gene lost 0 bases, with 13 bases spanning the gap. From germline, CDR1 is SGHRS and CDR2 YFSETQ. The CDR3 has 15 residues. CDR3 DNA: TGCGCCAGCAGCTCCCAAGGCCACAGCTCCTACGAGCAGTACTTC. Encoded protein: CASSSQGHSSYEQYF.

About this clone: One junction end disagrees with the germline gene, perhaps due to a read error. V usage is TRBV5-6 and J usage is TRBJ1-2; D is ambiguous. Germline CDR1 is SGHDT and CDR2 is YYEEEE. The CDR3 spans 11 residues. The CDR3: CASSFRGNRDF. The CDR3 bases are TGTGCCAGCAGCTTTCGTGGTAATCGGGACTTC.

This clone was detected only a few times. The V call is TRBV4-1, the J call TRBJ1-1; 7 bases fit TRBD1. Germline CDR1 is MGHRA and CDR2 is YSYEKL. CDR3 length: 19 amino acids. V lost 7 bases, J lost 0 bases, and 20 bases stayed unmatched. CDR3 protein: CASNLRYPRQGDMNTEAFF. CDR3 in DNA: TGCGCCAGCAACCTAAGATACCCCCGACAGGGCGATATGAACACTGAAGCTTTCTTT.

The genes are TRBV7-9 and TRBJ2-4, with D maybe TRBD2 (6 bases). Trimming removed 4 bases from V and 7 bases from J, with 14 bases in between. This CDR3 has 14 residues. Germline V gene data show CDR1 as SEHNR and CDR2 as FQNEAQ (reference sequence). CDR3 sequence: CASSSGESGNIQYF. CDR3 bases: TGTGCCAGCAGCTCGGGGGAATCCGGGAACATTCAGTACTTC.

This clone appeared a single time. The chain has TRBV7-2 and TRBJ2-3, with D tentatively TRBD1 (5 bases). The CDR3 contains 13 residues. Germline CDR1 is SGHTA and CDR2 is FQGNSA. V lost 1 base to trimming and J lost 4 bases, with 6 bases between them. CDR3 in DNA: TGTGCCAGCAGCTTAGTAGGGGCAGATACGCAGTATTTT. This codes for CASSLVGADTQYF.

The rearrangement links TRBV7-8 to TRBJ1-2; 8 nucleotides line up with TRBD1. Germline assignment: CDR1 SGHVS and CDR2 FQNEAQ. The CDR3 spans 17 residues. After removal of 5 bases from V and 4 bases from J, the junction contained 15 bases not matched to a gene. The CDR3 DNA sequence: TGTGCCAGCAGCCCCCAAACCCCGGGACAGGCGACCTATGGCTACACCTTC. It codes for CASSPQTPGQATYGYTF. The complete variable domain, with remaining parts taken from reference TRBV7-8 and TRBJ1-2, reads GAGVSQSPRYKVAKRGQDVALRCDPISGHVSLFWYQQALGQGPEFLTYFQNEAQLDKSGLPSDRFFAERPEGSVSTLKIQRTQQEDSAVYLCASSPQTPGQATYGYTFGSGTRLTVV.

This chain uses TRBV5-1 with TRBJ1-5, with D unresolved. The CDR3 is made up of 13 amino acids. The V gene's germline CDR1 is SGHRS and CDR2 YFSETQ. Trimming removed 3 bases from V and 1 base from J, with 5 bases in between. The DNA of the CDR3 is TGCGCCAGCAGCTCGGAGAGCAATCAGCCCCAGCATTTT. Amino acid sequence: CASSSESNQPQHF. The full variable domain, completed using reference TRBV5-1 and TRBJ1-5, is KAGVTQTPRYLIKTRGQQVTLSCSPISGHRSVSWYQQTPGQGLQFLFEYFSETQRNKGNFPGRFSGRQFSNSRSEMNVSTLELGDSALYLCASSSESNQPQHFGDGTRLSIL.

V is TRBV3-1 (or the pseudogene TRBV3-2) and J is TRBJ2-1; 12 bases are shared with TRBD2. The V and J ends lost 0 bases and 0 bases, in that order; junction bases with no gene match: 6. This CDR3 has 19 amino acids. CDR1 and CDR2 from the germline V gene are LGHDT and YNNKEL (reference sequence). In DNA form, the CDR3 reads TGTGCCAGCAGCCAAGATGCTGGACTAGCGGGGCGCTCCTACAATGAGCAGTTCTTC. Translating gives CASSQDAGLAGRSYNEQFF.

V is TRBV4-2 and J is TRBJ2-1; TRBD2 matches 10 bases. The CDR3 length is 16 residues. With V trimmed by 0 bases and J by 7 bases, 6 bases remained unmatched. Germline V CDR1 and CDR2: LGHNA, YNFKEQ. The CDR3 DNA is TGTGCCAGCAGCCAAGATGAGCGGGGGGGCAGGAATGAGCAGTTCTTC. Its protein product is CASSQDERGGRNEQFF.

The J gene is TRBJ2-7, the V gene TRBV5-6; perhaps TRBD1 as D (5 bases). Germline loops: CDR1 SGHDT, CDR2 YYEEEE. The CDR3 loop spans 14 amino acids. The V and J ends lost 0 bases and 4 bases respectively, with 11 bases between them. Here the CDR3 reads CASSLERGRYEQYF. CDR3 nucleotide sequence: TGTGCCAGCAGCTTGGAAAGGGGCCGATACGAGCAGTACTTC.

This rearrangement joins TRBV2 to TRBJ2-5; no reliable D call. V was pared by 5 bases and J by 5 bases, with 6 bases between. Germline lookup yields CDR1 SNHLY and CDR2 FYNNEI. The CDR3 is 11 residues long. This CDR3 reads CASSRLETQYF. The CDR3 bases are TGTGCCAGCAGTCGGTTGGAGACCCAGTACTTC.

This chain uses TRBV9 with TRBJ2-2, with TRBD2 as a possible D gene (6 bases). There are 16 residues in the CDR3. Germline V CDR1 and CDR2: SGDLS, YYNGEE. V lost 7 bases to trimming and J lost 3 bases, with 19 bases between them. DNA for the CDR3: TGTGCCAGCGGAGAGGGGACTTCAGCAGACACCGGGGAGCTGTTTTTT. This translates into CASGEGTSADTGELFF.

This clone was observed once. V and J are TRBV6-5 and TRBJ2-7, with 8 bases matching TRBD1. The V and J ends lost 2 bases and 4 bases, in that order; junction bases with no gene match: 1. Germline V lookup: CDR1 MNHEY, CDR2 SVGAGI. The CDR3 totals 13 residues. The chain's CDR3 is CASSYDRGYEQYF. Written as DNA, the CDR3 is TGTGCCAGCAGTTACGACAGGGGTTACGAGCAGTACTTC.

The CDR3, as DNA: TGTGCCAGCAGCTTAGGCCACGCGGGGGGCTACACCTTC. Its translation: CASSLGHAGGYTF. J is TRBJ1-2 and V is TRBV7-2; D gene unclear. Between the trimmed V and J ends, which lost 1 base and 8 bases, there was a span of 11 bases. Looked up from germline, CDR1 is SGHTA and CDR2 is FQGNSA. The CDR3 totals 13 residues.

The chain uses TRBV30 and TRBJ1-4, with TRBD1 matching over 11 bases. CDR1 GTSNPN and CDR2 SVGIG come from the germline V gene (reference sequence). V was clipped by 1 base and J by 1 base; unmatched bases: 2. CDR3 length: 16 residues. CDR3 bases: TGTGCCTGGAGTGGCGGGACAGGGGGAACTAATGAAAAACTGTTTTTT. Protein: CAWSGGTGGTNEKLFF.